This T cell receptor beta chain was identified during a study of response to subunit inactivated influenza vaccine. Study findings and constraints: Authors suggested each seasonal influenza vaccination recruits few new T cells.

Trimming removed 4 bases from V and 3 bases from J, with 19 bases in between. Looked up from germline, CDR1 is SQVTM and CDR2 is ANQGSEA. This CDR3 comprises 15 residues. Comment on this clonotype: Its antigen is not known.

TCRdb processed the RT-PCR reads anew with MiXCR; each CDR3 protein has one entry. Found here are hundreds of thousands of distinct CDR3 sequences, less than 20% of them singletons; the top ten hold 11%. The sequence was obtained from a man aged 45-65 years who received an inactivated influenza vaccine. Source: PBMCs from blood, taken roughly 5 days after vaccination. The gene calls are TRBV29-1 and TRBJ2-7; D is unclear. The CDR3 sequence: CSVAYPGPDRYEQYF. As DNA, the CDR3 is TGCAGCGTTGCCTACCCCGGGCCCGACCGCTACGAGCAGTACTTC.